This T cell receptor (beta chain) derives from a study of identifying expanded T cells in peripheral blood. Study-wide points: About 1.2 clones differed between technical replicates, versus about 15 and 19 over time. Across healthy donors, higher total template counts meant significantly greater approximately 2-week count variance.

A word on this clone: What it binds is unknown.

This CDR3 region has 15 residues. Trimming cost V 4 bases and J 7 bases; bases outside gene matches: 5. Germline-derived CDR1 and CDR2 are MDHEN and SYDVKM. The repertoire was sequenced with immunoSEQ multiplex PCR; TCRdb's copy has only in-frame clones and lacks some. The data contain fewer than 130,000 clones, 75% to 90% of them singletons. No infections or other immune events were documented during collection. The origin of this receptor is a person aged 18-69 years in good health. Specimen: blood. The gene calls are TRBV28 and TRBJ1-6, with 9 bases lining up with TRBD1. In nucleotides, the CDR3 is TGTGCCAGCAGTTCCGGACAGGGGTGGAATTCACCCCTCCACTTT. This gives the protein CASSSGQGWNSPLHF.